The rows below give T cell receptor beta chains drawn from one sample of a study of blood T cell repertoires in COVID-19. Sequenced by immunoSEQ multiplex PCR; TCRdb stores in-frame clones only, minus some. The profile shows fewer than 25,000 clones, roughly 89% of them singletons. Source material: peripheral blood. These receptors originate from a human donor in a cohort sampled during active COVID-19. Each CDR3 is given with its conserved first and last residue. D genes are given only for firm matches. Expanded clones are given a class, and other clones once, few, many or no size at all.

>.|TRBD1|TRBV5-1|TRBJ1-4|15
CASSSTGQRGEKLFF
TGCGCCAGCAGCTCAACGGGACAGAGGGGTGAAAAACTGTTTTTT
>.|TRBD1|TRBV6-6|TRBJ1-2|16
CASSYPTPGQGAGYTF
TGTGCCAGCAGTTACCCCACACCTGGGCAGGGGGCGGGCTACACCTTC
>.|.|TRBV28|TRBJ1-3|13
CASTGETGNTIYF
TGTGCCAGCACAGGGGAGACCGGAAACACCATATATTTT
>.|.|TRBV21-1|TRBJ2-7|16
CASSKADRGASYEQYF
TGTGCCAGCAGCAAAGCGGACAGGGGAGCCTCCTACGAGCAGTACTTC
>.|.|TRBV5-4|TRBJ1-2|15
CASSLARARDYGYTF
TGTGCCAGCAGCTTGGCCCGAGCCAGGGACTATGGCTACACCTTC
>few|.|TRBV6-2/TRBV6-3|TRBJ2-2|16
CASSPPAGVGTGELFF
TGTGCCAGCAGCCCACCGGCAGGGGTGGGCACCGGGGAGCTGTTTTTT
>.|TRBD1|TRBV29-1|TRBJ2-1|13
CSVAGQQDNEQFF
TGCAGCGTTGCGGGACAGCAGGACAATGAGCAGTTCTTC
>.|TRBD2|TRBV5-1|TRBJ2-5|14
CASSWEGRQETQYF
TGCGCCAGCAGCTGGGAGGGCCGCCAAGAGACCCAGTACTTC
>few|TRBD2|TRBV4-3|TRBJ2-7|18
CASSQASSLGTSGTEQYF
TGCGCCAGCAGCCAAGCATCTTCTCTTGGGACTAGCGGGACCGAGCAGTACTTC
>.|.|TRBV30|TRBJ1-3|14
CASPGRGQGDTIYF
TGTGCCTCCCCTGGGCGTGGGCAGGGCGACACCATATATTTT
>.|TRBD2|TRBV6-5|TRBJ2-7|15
CASRGLAGDGYEQYF
TGTGCCAGCAGGGGACTAGCGGGAGATGGGTACGAGCAGTACTTC
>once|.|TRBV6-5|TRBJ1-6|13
CASSPGADSPLHF
TGTGCCAGCAGCCCGGGAGCGGATTCACCCCTCCACTTT
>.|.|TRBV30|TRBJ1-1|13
CAWRSQGNTEAFF
TGTGCCTGGAGATCCCAGGGAAACACTGAAGCTTTCTTT
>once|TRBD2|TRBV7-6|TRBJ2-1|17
CASSPRTSGGVGNEQFF
TGTGCCAGCAGCCCCCGGACTAGCGGGGGGGTGGGGAATGAGCAGTTCTTC
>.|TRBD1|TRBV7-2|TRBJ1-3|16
CASSSQGAPSGNTIYF
TGTGCCAGCAGCTCACAGGGGGCCCCCTCTGGAAACACCATATATTTT
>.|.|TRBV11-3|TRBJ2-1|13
CASSPSFLYEQFF
TGTGCCAGCAGCCCGAGCTTCCTCTATGAGCAGTTCTTC
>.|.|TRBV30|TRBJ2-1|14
CAWSPRLYQIEQFF
TGTGCCTGGAGTCCCCGACTATATCAGATTGAGCAGTTCTTC
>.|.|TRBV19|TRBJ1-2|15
CASSTRTGTNYGYTF
TGTGCCAGTAGTACTCGTACAGGGACGAACTATGGCTACACCTTC
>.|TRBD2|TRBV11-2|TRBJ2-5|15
CASSSSGGAMKTQYF
TGTGCCAGCAGCTCTAGCGGGGGGGCCATGAAGACCCAGTACTTC
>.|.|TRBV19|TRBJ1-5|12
CASSFLDQPQHF
TGTGCCAGTAGTTTCCTAGATCAGCCCCAGCATTTT
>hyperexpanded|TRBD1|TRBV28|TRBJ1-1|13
CASSLGQEGEAFF
TGTGCCAGCAGTCTTGGACAGGAGGGTGAAGCTTTCTTT
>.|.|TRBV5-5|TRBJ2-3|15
CASSFVAGAGDTQYF
TGTGCCAGCAGCTTTGTCGCGGGGGCCGGGGATACGCAGTATTTT
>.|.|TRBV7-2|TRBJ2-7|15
CASSSARGDTYEQYF
TGTGCCAGCAGCTCAGCCAGGGGCGATACCTACGAGCAGTACTTC
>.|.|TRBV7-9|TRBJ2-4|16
CASSLLGREVRDIQYF
TGTGCCAGCAGCTTACTCGGCAGGGAGGTTAGAGACATTCAGTACTTC
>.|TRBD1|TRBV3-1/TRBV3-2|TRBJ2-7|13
CASSQEYRTGEYF
TGTGCCAGCAGCCAAGAATATCGGACAGGGGAGTACTTC
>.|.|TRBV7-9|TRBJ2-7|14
CASSLLGPSYEQYF
TGTGCCAGCAGCTTATTGGGCCCGTCCTACGAGCAGTACTTC
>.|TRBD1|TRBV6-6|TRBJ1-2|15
CASSQRQGALYGYTF
TGTGCCAGCAGTCAAAGACAGGGGGCCCTCTATGGCTACACCTTC
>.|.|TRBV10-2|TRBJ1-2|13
CASSGTVNYGYTF
TGCGCCAGCAGTGGGACAGTTAACTATGGCTACACCTTC